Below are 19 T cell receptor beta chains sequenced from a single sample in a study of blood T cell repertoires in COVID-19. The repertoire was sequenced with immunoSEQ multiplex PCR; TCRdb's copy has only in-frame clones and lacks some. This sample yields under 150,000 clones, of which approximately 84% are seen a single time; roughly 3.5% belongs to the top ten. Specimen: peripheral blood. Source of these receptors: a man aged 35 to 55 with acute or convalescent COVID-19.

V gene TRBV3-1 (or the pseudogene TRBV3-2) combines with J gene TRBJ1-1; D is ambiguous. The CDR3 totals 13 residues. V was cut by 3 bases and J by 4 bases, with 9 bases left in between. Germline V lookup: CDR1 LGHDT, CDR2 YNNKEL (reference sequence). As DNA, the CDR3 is TGTGCCAGCAGCCACCCACGGGTCACTGAAGCTTTCTTT. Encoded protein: CASSHPRVTEAFF.

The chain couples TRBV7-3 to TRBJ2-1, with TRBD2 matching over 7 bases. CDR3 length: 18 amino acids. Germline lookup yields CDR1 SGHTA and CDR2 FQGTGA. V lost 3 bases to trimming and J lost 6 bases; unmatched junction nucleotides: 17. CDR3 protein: CASSLGGGPTRLGNEQFF. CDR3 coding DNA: TGTGCCAGCAGCTTGGGCGGGGGTCCAACCCGTTTAGGCAATGAGCAGTTCTTC.

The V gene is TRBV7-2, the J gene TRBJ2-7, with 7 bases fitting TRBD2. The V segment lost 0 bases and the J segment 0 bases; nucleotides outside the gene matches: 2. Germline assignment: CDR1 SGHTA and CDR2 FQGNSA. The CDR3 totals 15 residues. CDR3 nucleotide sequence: TGTGCCAGCAGCTTAGCCCTAGCGGCCTCCTACGAGCAGTACTTC. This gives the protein CASSLALAASYEQYF. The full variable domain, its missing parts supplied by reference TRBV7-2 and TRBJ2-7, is GAGVSQSPSNKVTEKGKDVELRCDPISGHTALYWYRQSLGQGLEFLIYFQGNSAPDKSGLPSDRFSAERTGGSVSTLTIQRTQQEDSAVYLCASSLALAASYEQYFGPGTRLTVT.

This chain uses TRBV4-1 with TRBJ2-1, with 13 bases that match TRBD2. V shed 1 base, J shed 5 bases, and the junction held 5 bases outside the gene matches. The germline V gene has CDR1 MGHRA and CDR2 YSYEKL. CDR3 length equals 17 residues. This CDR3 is CASSQVGLAGDDNEQFF. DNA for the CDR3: TGCGCCAGCAGCCAAGTAGGACTAGCGGGGGACGACAATGAGCAGTTCTTC.

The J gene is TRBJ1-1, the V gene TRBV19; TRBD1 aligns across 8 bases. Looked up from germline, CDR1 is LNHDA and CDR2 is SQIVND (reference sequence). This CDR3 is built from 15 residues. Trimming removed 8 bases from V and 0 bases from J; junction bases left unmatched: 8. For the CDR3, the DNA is TGTGCCAGTTCGACAGGGGTGGGGATGAACACTGAAGCTTTCTTT. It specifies CASSTGVGMNTEAFF.

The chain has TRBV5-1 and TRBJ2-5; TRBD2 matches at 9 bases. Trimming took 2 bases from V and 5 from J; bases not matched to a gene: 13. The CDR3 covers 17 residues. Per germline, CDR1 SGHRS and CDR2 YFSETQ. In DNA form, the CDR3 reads TGCGCCAGCAGCTTAAGCGCCGGCGGGGGGGCCCTGGAGACCCAGTACTTC. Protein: CASSLSAGGGALETQYF.

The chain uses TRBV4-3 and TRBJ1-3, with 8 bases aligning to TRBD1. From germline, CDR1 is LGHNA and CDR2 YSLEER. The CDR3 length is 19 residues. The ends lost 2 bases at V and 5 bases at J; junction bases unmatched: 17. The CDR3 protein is CASSQSRGTGVLRRNTIYF. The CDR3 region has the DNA TGCGCCAGCAGCCAATCCCGGGGGACAGGCGTTTTAAGAAGAAACACCATATATTTT.

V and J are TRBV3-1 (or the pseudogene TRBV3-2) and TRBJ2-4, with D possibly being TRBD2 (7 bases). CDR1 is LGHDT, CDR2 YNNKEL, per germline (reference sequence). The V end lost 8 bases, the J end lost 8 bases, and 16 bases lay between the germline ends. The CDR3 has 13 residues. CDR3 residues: CASGGAETDIQYF. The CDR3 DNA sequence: TGTGCCAGCGGGGGGGCCGAAACGGACATTCAGTACTTC.

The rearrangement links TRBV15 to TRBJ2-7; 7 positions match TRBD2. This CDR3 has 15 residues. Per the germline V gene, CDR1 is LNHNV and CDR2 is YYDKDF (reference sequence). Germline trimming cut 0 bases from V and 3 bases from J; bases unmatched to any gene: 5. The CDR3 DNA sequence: TGTGCCACCAGCAGAGATAAGGGACTAAACTACGAGCAGTACTTC. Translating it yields CATSRDKGLNYEQYF.

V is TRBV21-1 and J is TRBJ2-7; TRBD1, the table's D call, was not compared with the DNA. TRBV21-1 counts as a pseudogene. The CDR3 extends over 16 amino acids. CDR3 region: CASSKVAKQGNYEQYF. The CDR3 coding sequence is TGTGCCAGCAGCAAAGTGGCCAAACAGGGGAACTACGAGCAGTACTTC.

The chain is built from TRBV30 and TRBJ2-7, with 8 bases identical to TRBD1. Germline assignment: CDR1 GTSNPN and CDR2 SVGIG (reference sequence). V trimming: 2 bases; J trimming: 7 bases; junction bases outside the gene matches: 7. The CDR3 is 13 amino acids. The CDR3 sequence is CAWSQTGGREQYF. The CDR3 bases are TGTGCCTGGAGTCAAACAGGGGGTCGGGAGCAGTACTTC.

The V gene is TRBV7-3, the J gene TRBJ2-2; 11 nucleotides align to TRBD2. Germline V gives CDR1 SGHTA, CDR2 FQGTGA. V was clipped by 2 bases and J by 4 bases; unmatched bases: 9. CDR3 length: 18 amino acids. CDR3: CASSLVAGGPFGTGELFF. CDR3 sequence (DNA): TGTGCCAGCAGCTTAGTAGCGGGGGGGCCGTTTGGCACCGGGGAGCTGTTTTTT. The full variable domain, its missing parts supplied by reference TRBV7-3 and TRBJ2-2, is GAGVSQTPSNKVTEKGKYVELRCDPISGHTALYWYRQSLGQGPEFLIYFQGTGAADDSGLPNDRFFAVRPEGSVSTLKIQRTERGDSAVYLCASSLVAGGPFGTGELFFGEGSRLTVL.

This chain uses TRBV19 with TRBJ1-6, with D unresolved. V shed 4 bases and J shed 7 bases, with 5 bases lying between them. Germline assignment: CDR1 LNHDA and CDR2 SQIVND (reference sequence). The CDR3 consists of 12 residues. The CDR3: CASSKRNSPLHF. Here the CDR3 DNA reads TGTGCCAGTAGTAAGCGGAATTCACCCCTCCACTTT.

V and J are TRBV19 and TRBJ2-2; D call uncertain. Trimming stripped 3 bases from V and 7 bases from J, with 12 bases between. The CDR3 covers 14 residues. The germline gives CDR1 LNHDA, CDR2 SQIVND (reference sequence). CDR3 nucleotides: TGTGCCAGTAGTATTTTTGTCCTGAGCGGGGAGCTGTTTTTT. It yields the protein CASSIFVLSGELFF.

In DNA form, the CDR3 reads TGTGCCAGCATGAGGGTCTACTTGGATAATTCACCCCTCCACTTT. Residues: CASMRVYLDNSPLHF. This sequence joins TRBV6-5 and TRBJ1-6; D unclear. Trimming pared 7 bases from V and 5 bases from J, leaving 15 bases between. Germline V gene data show CDR1 as MNHEY and CDR2 as SVGAGI. This CDR3 is built from 15 residues.

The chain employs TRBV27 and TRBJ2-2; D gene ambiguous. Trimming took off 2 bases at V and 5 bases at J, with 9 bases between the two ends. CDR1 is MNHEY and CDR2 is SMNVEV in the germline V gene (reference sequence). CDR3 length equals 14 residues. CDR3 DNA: TGTGCCAGCAGTTTAAGCGTTTTGACCGGGGAGCTGTTTTTT. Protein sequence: CASSLSVLTGELFF.

This CDR3 is CASSTYGELFF. The CDR3, as DNA: TGTGCCAGTAGTACGTACGGGGAGCTGTTTTTT. The chain links TRBV19 to TRBJ2-2, with no clear D. CDR3 size: 11 residues. Per germline, CDR1 LNHDA and CDR2 SQIVND (reference sequence). Trimming shortened V by 4 bases and J by 7 bases, and 4 bases separated the two germline ends.

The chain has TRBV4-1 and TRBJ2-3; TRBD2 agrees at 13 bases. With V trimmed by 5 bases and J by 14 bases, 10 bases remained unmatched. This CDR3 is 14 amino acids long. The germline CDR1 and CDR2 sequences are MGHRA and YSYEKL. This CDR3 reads CASSRPGLAGTWYF. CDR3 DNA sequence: TGCGCCAGCAGCAGACCGGGACTAGCGGGGACATGGTATTTT.

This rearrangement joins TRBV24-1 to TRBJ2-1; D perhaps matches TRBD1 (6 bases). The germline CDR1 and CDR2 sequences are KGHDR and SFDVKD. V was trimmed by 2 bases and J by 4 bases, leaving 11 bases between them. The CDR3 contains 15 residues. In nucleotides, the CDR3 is TGTGCCACCAGTGATTCCGGACAGAGATACAATGAGCAGTTCTTC. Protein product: CATSDSGQRYNEQFF.